The source of this TCR beta chain is a study of response to subunit inactivated influenza vaccine. TCRdb passed the RT-PCR reads through MiXCR, listing each CDR3 protein once. The sample contains about 570,000 distinct CDR3 sequences, about 11% of which appear only once. Remarks on this clonotype: An end of the junction differs from the germline gene, which may be a read error.

Per the germline V gene, CDR1 is MNHEY and CDR2 is SVGEGT. The CDR3 is 16 amino acids. This sample also belongs to another study, concerning T cells expressing NK-cell markers. Turning to that study: A 5'RACE template switching approach incorporating UMIs was used to make TCR beta cDNA. Sorted CD3+CD56+NKG2C+, CD3+CD56+NKG2C- and CD3+CD56-NKG2C+ T-cell subsets were beta-chain profiled. Among eight sequenced donors, seven carried HCMV seropositivity while one was seronegative.

This sequence was found in a man aged 45-65 years who received an inactivated influenza vaccine. Source: PBMCs from blood, taken on the day of vaccination. V usage is TRBV6-2 or TRBV6-3 and J usage is TRBJ2-1; 9 bases align to TRBD2. The CDR3 loop is CVSSYGPGTSINEQFF. The CDR3 nucleotides are TGTGTCAGCAGTTATGGACCCGGGACTAGCATCAATGAGCAGTTCTTC.